This T cell receptor delta chain was profiled in a study of gamma-delta chains in newborns, infants, children. Study-level information: Innate gammadelta T cells reportedly expand polyclonally right after birth, driven by microbial exposure, per the title.

By sample fraction, this clone is medium-sized. TCRdb reprocessed the reads using CATT. This table has under 7,000 delta-chain clones, approximately 10% appearing once. The germline V gene has CDR1 GEAIGNYY and CDR2 EKD. The CDR3 sequence is 16 residues long. J gave up 3 bases and V 3 bases, and 8 bases lay outside the gene matches. This clonotype was obtained from a child who was a newborn, infant or young child, either healthy, febrile or measles-vaccinated (not recorded which). The rearrangement joins TRDV2 to TRDJ1; 11 nucleotides align to TRDD3. Material: blood. CDR3 nucleotide sequence: TGTGCCTGTGACGCCTTGGTGGGGGATACGCCCGATAAACTCATCTTT. As protein: CACDALVGDTPDKLIF.